The sequence of this T cell receptor beta chain was determined in a study of blood T cell repertoires in COVID-19. Overall study context: COVID-19 samples from acute and convalescent phases originated in the United States, Italy and Spain. Nucleic acid was either cDNA or gDNA, and it came from T cells, B-cell-depleted T cells, or PBMCs.

TCRdb's copy holds only in-frame clones and misses some; the assay was immunoSEQ multiplex PCR. Of about 25,000 clones in the sample, roughly 87% were seen once. Sequenced material: peripheral blood. This TCR derives from a man aged 45-65 years with active COVID-19.

The CDR3, as DNA: TGTGCCAGTAGCAGAAATCATCAGCCCCAGCATTTT. Protein product: CASSRNHQPQHF. V and J are TRBV19 and TRBJ1-5; D is unclear. The CDR3 sequence is 12 residues long. Trimming removed 6 bases at V and 5 bases at J, with 8 bases between. Germline V CDR1 and CDR2: LNHDA, SQIVND (reference sequence).